Following are 32 T cell receptor beta chains from one sample sequenced in a study of shared clonotypes between healthy human individuals. Clones were read by immunoSEQ multiplex PCR, and TCRdb kept only the in-frame ones, dropping some. In the table there are roughly 810,000 clones, around 96% of which are singletons. Naive CD8 cells comprised CD45RO-negative, CCR7-positively selected cells, excluding terminally differentiated effector memory CD45RA+ cells. The sequenced sample consisted of naive CD8+ T cells sorted from blood. The receptors were gathered from a young man in good health.

This chain connects TRBV6-1 to TRBJ2-3; 10 nucleotides line up with TRBD2. Per the germline V gene, CDR1 is MNHNS and CDR2 is SASEGT. The CDR3 consists of 17 residues. The junction had 8 bases not matched to a gene; V was cut back by 3 bases and J by 2 bases. In DNA, the CDR3 is TGTGCCAGCAGTGATCTCGTCCTAGCGGGAGCCACAGATACGCAGTATTTT. Protein sequence: CASSDLVLAGATDTQYF.

This chain connects TRBV10-2 to TRBJ2-2; D could derive from TRBD1 or TRBD2 (5 bases each). V lost 8 bases and J lost 7, with 5 bases in between. There are 10 residues in the CDR3. CDR1 and CDR2 (germline): WSHSY, SAAADI. The CDR3 nucleotides read TGCGCCAGCGGGGGCGGGGAGCTGTTTTTT. This codes for CASGGGELFF.

This chain uses TRBV5-5 with TRBJ2-1; 9 nucleotides match TRBD1. The CDR3 contains 13 residues. Unmatched junction bases numbered 6, after V lost 5 bases and J lost 9 bases. CDR1 SGHKS and CDR2 YYEKEE come from the germline V gene (reference sequence). CDR3 residues: CASSLGTGIEQFF. In DNA, the CDR3 is TGTGCCAGCAGTCTCGGGACAGGGATTGAGCAGTTCTTC.

The rearrangement links TRBV7-9 to TRBJ2-2; D is unclear. The V gene's germline CDR1 is SEHNR and CDR2 FQNEAQ (reference sequence). This CDR3 region has 14 residues. The ends were cut back, 4 bases at V and 6 bases at J, with 12 bases in the middle. Written as DNA, the CDR3 is TGTGCCAGCAGCTCCTCTCTAGTGGCCGGGGAGCTGTTTTTT. Translated, it gives CASSSSLVAGELFF.

The chain is built from TRBV21-1 and TRBJ1-3. TRBV21-1 is a known pseudogene. CDR3 size: 16 residues. CDR3: CASSKMEGRAGNTIYF. The CDR3 region has the DNA TGTGCCAGCAGCAAAATGGAGGGCCGGGCTGGAAACACCATATATTTT.

V gene TRBV30 combines with J gene TRBJ1-1; D uncertain. With 2 bases removed from V and 6 bases from J, the gap between germline ends came to 10 bases. The germline V gene has CDR1 GTSNPN and CDR2 SVGIG (reference sequence). This CDR3 region has 12 residues. In nucleotides, the CDR3 is TGTGCCTGGAGTACCCTCGGCCCTGAAGCTTTCTTT. As protein: CAWSTLGPEAFF.

CDR3 DNA sequence: TGTGCCAGCAGCGCCCCAGGGGCTAATAATGAAAAACTGTTTTTT. This gives the protein CASSAPGANNEKLFF. This rearrangement joins TRBV7-8 to TRBJ1-4, with a possible D match to TRBD1 (6 bases). With 5 bases removed from V and 4 bases from J, the gap between germline ends came to 14 bases. This CDR3 contains 15 residues. Germline V lookup: CDR1 SGHVS, CDR2 FQNEAQ.

In regard to this clone: This same CDR3 is encoded by further DNA sequences in the sample. The chain recombines TRBV7-9 with TRBJ2-5; weak D call: TRBD2 (6 bases). The CDR3 is made up of 14 amino acids. The germline V gene encodes CDR1 SEHNR and CDR2 FQNEAQ (reference sequence). V dropped 0 bases and J dropped 4 bases, with 9 bases sitting between them. CDR3: CASSLAGGGETQYF. The CDR3 bases are TGTGCCAGCAGCTTAGCGGGAGGAGGAGAGACCCAGTACTTC. The whole variable domain, remainder taken from reference TRBV7-9 and TRBJ2-5, is DTGVSQNPRHKITKRGQNVTFRCDPISEHNRLYWYRQTLGQGPEFLTYFQNEAQLEKSRLLSDRFSAERPKGSFSTLEIQRTEQGDSAMYLCASSLAGGGETQYFGPGTRLLVL.

V and J are TRBV6-6 and TRBJ2-7, with D hard to call. Germline assignment: CDR1 MNHNY and CDR2 SVGAGI (reference sequence). The ends were cut back, 5 bases at V and 3 bases at J, with 14 bases in the middle. CDR3 length: 14 residues. This CDR3 is CASSTPHSGYEQYF. The DNA of the CDR3 is TGTGCCAGCAGTACACCCCACTCTGGCTACGAGCAGTACTTC.

A remark on this clone: Other DNA sequences in this sample translate to the same CDR3. This sequence joins TRBV27 and TRBJ2-5; D possibly corresponds to TRBD2 (6 bases). Germline V gene data show CDR1 as MNHEY and CDR2 as SMNVEV (reference sequence). V lost 1 base, J lost 3 bases, and 9 bases lay in between. This CDR3 has 14 residues. In nucleotides, the CDR3 is TGTGCCAGCAGTTTATTGGGGGGAGAAGAGACCCAGTACTTC. Translation gives CASSLLGGEETQYF.

V and J are TRBV7-9 and TRBJ2-1; unclear D gene. Trimming shortened V by 4 bases and J by 7 bases, and 8 bases separated the two germline ends. The CDR3 totals 12 residues. Germline V lookup: CDR1 SEHNR, CDR2 FQNEAQ (reference sequence). Here the CDR3 reads CASSSIKNEQFF. The DNA for the CDR3 is TGTGCCAGCAGCTCTATAAAGAATGAGCAGTTCTTC.

The CDR3 bases are TGTGCCAGCAGTCCTAGCGTATACAATGAGCAGTTCTTC. Translated, it gives CASSPSVYNEQFF. The genes are TRBV6-1 and TRBJ2-1; weak D call: TRBD2 (6 bases). This CDR3 has 13 amino acids. Germline values: CDR1 MNHNS, CDR2 SASEGT. With 5 bases removed from V and 4 bases from J, the gap between germline ends came to 9 bases.

This sequence joins TRBV4-1 and TRBJ2-5, with TRBD2 as a possible D gene (6 bases). Trimming took 1 base from V and 4 from J, leaving 10 bases between them. CDR1 MGHRA and CDR2 YSYEKL come from the germline V gene. The CDR3 is 14 amino acids. The CDR3: CASSQGLARETQYF. CDR3 DNA sequence: TGCGCCAGCAGCCAAGGGCTAGCGCGAGAGACCCAGTACTTC.

The chain couples TRBV28 to TRBJ2-5; TRBD1 matches at 8 bases. The germline CDR1 and CDR2 sequences are MDHEN and SYDVKM. V shed 3 bases and J 5 bases; nucleotides not matched to a gene: 5. The CDR3 covers 14 residues. The CDR3, as DNA: TGTGCCAGCAGTTTTTCAGGGGGCTATGAGACCCAGTACTTC. It codes for CASSFSGGYETQYF.

V is TRBV29-1 and J is TRBJ2-7; 9 nucleotides align to TRBD1. V gave up 7 bases and J gave up 2 bases; unmatched junction bases: 9. The CDR3 spans 14 residues. The germline V gene encodes CDR1 SQVTM and CDR2 ANQGSEA. For the CDR3, the DNA is TGCAGCGCCATTCCGGACAGGGGAACCTACGAGCAGTACTTC. This encodes CSAIPDRGTYEQYF.

CDR3 DNA: TGTGCCAGCAGTTTAGGGAACAGCGCGAACACCGGGGAGCTGTTTTTT. This codes for CASSLGNSANTGELFF. The chain is built from TRBV27 and TRBJ2-2, with D unresolved. This CDR3 comprises 16 residues. Germline lookup yields CDR1 MNHEY and CDR2 SMNVEV (reference sequence). V was trimmed by 2 bases and J by 0 bases, leaving 10 bases between them.

The chain carries TRBV7-2 and TRBJ2-1; no firm D call. Between the trimmed V and J ends, which lost 4 bases and 6 bases, there was a span of 16 bases. The CDR3 spans 15 residues. The germline V gene has CDR1 SGHTA and CDR2 FQGNSA. Written as DNA, the CDR3 is TGTGCCAGCAGCTCCCCTTCGACTCTATTCAATGAGCAGTTCTTC. Its translation: CASSSPSTLFNEQFF.

Points on this clone: Relative to the germline gene, one junction end is altered; a read error may explain this. The chain joins TRBV10-3 to TRBJ2-1; D possibly corresponds to TRBD2 (5 bases). Per the germline V gene, CDR1 is ENHRY and CDR2 is SYGVKD. This CDR3 comprises 13 residues. CDR3 DNA sequence: TGTGCCATCAGTAAAATCGACTACCATGAGCAGTTCTTC. Protein sequence: CAISKIDYHEQFF.

This rearrangement joins TRBV14 to TRBJ2-2; D gene uncertain. The CDR3 has 15 residues. Germline V gives CDR1 SGHDN, CDR2 FVKESK. V was cut by 6 bases and J by 1 base, with 12 bases left in between. The CDR3 loop reads CASSGWEVNTGELFF. CDR3 DNA: TGTGCCAGCAGTGGATGGGAAGTGAACACCGGGGAGCTGTTTTTT.

This chain uses TRBV9 with TRBJ1-5; the D gene is possibly TRBD1 (6 bases). Trimming cost V 3 bases and J 4 bases, with 17 bases left between them. The length of the CDR3 is 16 residues. CDR1 and CDR2 from the germline V gene are SGDLS and YYNGEE. The chain's CDR3 is CASSADPGHTNQPQHF. CDR3 sequence (DNA): TGTGCCAGCAGCGCAGATCCGGGACACACTAATCAGCCCCAGCATTTT.

A word on this clone: This sample also contains other DNA sequences that code for the same CDR3. The V gene is TRBV11-2, the J gene TRBJ2-7; 7 positions match TRBD2. The CDR3 extends over 15 amino acids. From germline, CDR1 is SGHAT and CDR2 FQNNGV. J gave up 1 base and V 0 bases, and 3 bases lay outside the gene matches. In DNA, the CDR3 is TGTGCCAGCAGCTTAGAGGCTAGCGGATCCTACGAGCAGTACTTC. It is translated as CASSLEASGSYEQYF. Looking up the rest from reference TRBV11-2 and TRBJ2-7 gives the full variable domain: EAGVAQSPRYKIIEKRQSVAFWCNPISGHATLYWYQQILGQGPKLLIQFQNNGVVDDSQLPKDRFSAERLKGVDSTLKIQPAKLEDSAVYLCASSLEASGSYEQYFGPGTRLTVT.

The rearrangement links TRBV11-1 to TRBJ2-1; 8 bases map to TRBD2. The germline CDR1 and CDR2 sequences are SGHAT and FQDESV (reference sequence). After removal of 3 bases from V and 7 bases from J, the junction contained 2 bases not matched to a gene. This CDR3 comprises 13 residues. CDR3: CASSFSGANEQFF. In DNA, the CDR3 is TGTGCCAGCAGCTTTAGCGGGGCTAATGAGCAGTTCTTC.

The chain has TRBV7-9 and TRBJ2-3; possibly TRBD1 for D (5 bases). This CDR3 has 18 residues. Germline V gives CDR1 SEHNR, CDR2 FQNEAQ (reference sequence). V gave up 6 bases and J gave up 2 bases, with 24 bases separating them. The CDR3 sequence: CASSPQAGLGESTDTQYF. The CDR3 DNA reads as TGTGCCAGCAGTCCACAGGCTGGCCTAGGCGAATCCACAGATACGCAGTATTTT.

The chain is built from TRBV27 and TRBJ2-7; D remains ambiguous. Trimming shortened V by 0 bases and J by 3 bases, and 9 bases separated the two germline ends. The CDR3 has 14 amino acids. Germline CDR1 reads MNHEY; CDR2 reads SMNVEV (reference sequence). CDR3 nucleotide sequence: TGTGCCAGCAGTTTATCGAACTTAATCTACGAGCAGTACTTC. Translating gives CASSLSNLIYEQYF.

V and J are TRBV28 and TRBJ2-1; 7 bases are a match to TRBD2. CDR1 MDHEN and CDR2 SYDVKM come from the germline V gene. The CDR3 runs to 16 residues. The V segment lost 1 base and the J segment 0 bases; nucleotides outside the gene matches: 3. CDR3 nucleotides: TGTGCCAGCAGTTTATCACTAGCGCCCTCCTACAATGAGCAGTTCTTC. This sequence encodes CASSLSLAPSYNEQFF.

The rearrangement uses TRBV6-9 and TRBJ1-1; D is possibly TRBD1 (5 bases). The germline CDR1 and CDR2 sequences are MNHGY and SVAAGI. CDR3 length equals 15 residues. V was shortened by 3 bases and J by 4 bases, with 15 bases between the two germline ends. The chain's CDR3 is CASSYSGTGTTEAFF. The CDR3 DNA is TGTGCCAGCAGTTACTCCGGGACGGGAACCACTGAAGCTTTCTTT.

The rearrangement joins TRBV10-3 to TRBJ2-7, with D possibly being TRBD1 or TRBD2 (5 bases each). V gave up 3 bases and J gave up 6 bases, with 9 bases separating them. The V gene's germline CDR1 is ENHRY and CDR2 SYGVKD. This CDR3 comprises 12 residues. The CDR3 sequence is CAISDMGVEQYF. The DNA for the CDR3 is TGTGCCATCAGTGATATGGGGGTCGAGCAGTACTTC.

The rearrangement links TRBV19 to TRBJ2-2; D gene uncertain. Trimming took 6 bases from V and 5 from J, leaving 16 bases between them. CDR1 and CDR2 from the germline V gene are LNHDA and SQIVND (reference sequence). The length of the CDR3 is 15 residues. The CDR3 nucleotides are TGTGCCAGTAGCCTACAAGGCTTGGGGACCGGGGAGCTGTTTTTT. This encodes CASSLQGLGTGELFF.

The gene calls are TRBV28 and TRBJ1-5, with TRBD1 as a possible D gene (5 bases). V lost 3 bases and J lost 3, with 15 bases in between. The CDR3 runs 16 residues. CDR1 and CDR2 from the germline V gene are MDHEN and SYDVKM. CDR3 region: CASSFLDSAANQPQHF. The CDR3 nucleotides read TGTGCCAGCAGTTTCTTAGACAGTGCCGCCAATCAGCCCCAGCATTTT.

This sequence joins TRBV15 and TRBJ2-4; TRBD2 aligns across 8 bases. Germline V gives CDR1 LNHNV, CDR2 YYDKDF (reference sequence). This CDR3 comprises 18 residues. V lost 4 bases to trimming and J lost 3 bases; unmatched junction nucleotides: 14. CDR3 in amino acids: CATSTPIVTSDVKNIQYF. In DNA form, the CDR3 reads TGTGCCACCAGCACCCCGATCGTGACTAGCGATGTCAAAAACATTCAGTACTTC.

V and J are TRBV28 and TRBJ2-5, with D maybe TRBD1 (5 bases). Trimming took off 4 bases at V and 5 bases at J, with 17 bases between the two ends. The germline V gene encodes CDR1 MDHEN and CDR2 SYDVKM. The CDR3 is 15 residues long. In nucleotides, the CDR3 is TGTGCCAGCAGTTCCCTGCTAAGGGGCCGGGAGACCCAGTACTTC. This gives the protein CASSSLLRGRETQYF.

The rearrangement uses TRBV14 and TRBJ2-1; 8 positions agree with TRBD2. Trimming took 5 bases from V and 7 from J; bases not matched to a gene: 10. The CDR3 loop spans 15 amino acids. Germline lookup yields CDR1 SGHDN and CDR2 FVKESK. Here the CDR3 DNA reads TGTGCCAGCAGCGCCATTCTAGGGACTAGAAATGAGCAGTTCTTC. Residues: CASSAILGTRNEQFF.